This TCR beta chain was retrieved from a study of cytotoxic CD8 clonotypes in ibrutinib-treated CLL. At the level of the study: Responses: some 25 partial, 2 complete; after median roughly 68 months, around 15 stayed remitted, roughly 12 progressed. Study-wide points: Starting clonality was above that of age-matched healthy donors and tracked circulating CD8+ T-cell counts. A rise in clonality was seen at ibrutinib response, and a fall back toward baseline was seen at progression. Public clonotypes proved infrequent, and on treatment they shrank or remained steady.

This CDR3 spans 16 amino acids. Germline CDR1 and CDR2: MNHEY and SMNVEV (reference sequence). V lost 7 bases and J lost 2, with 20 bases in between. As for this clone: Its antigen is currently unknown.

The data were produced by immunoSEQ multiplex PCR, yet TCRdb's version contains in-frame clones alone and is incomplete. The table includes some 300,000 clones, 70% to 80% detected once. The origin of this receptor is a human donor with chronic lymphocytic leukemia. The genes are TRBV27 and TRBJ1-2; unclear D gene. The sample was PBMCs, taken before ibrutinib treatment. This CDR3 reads CASTSFVPAVNYGYTF. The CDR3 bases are TGTGCCAGCACCTCCTTTGTCCCGGCAGTCAACTATGGCTACACCTTC.